This T cell receptor beta chain was identified during a study of OX40 agonist ivuxolimab in advanced cancers. Study at large: Among those enrolled, mean age was around 55 years (range about 23 to 79) and about 82% were male.

The CDR3 runs 14 residues. V was clipped by 6 bases and J by 1 base, with 12 bases between them. The germline CDR1 and CDR2 sequences are MNHEY and SVGAGI. Clones were sequenced by immunoSEQ multiplex PCR, and TCRdb holds only the in-frame ones, with some missing. This table holds some 62,000 clones, more than 85% found once. Excluded were patients having autoimmune disease history or systemic immunosuppression. This specimen consisted of CD4+ or CD8+ T cells sorted from blood, obtained in a trial of the OX40 agonist ivuxolimab. This sequence originates from an adult with an advanced solid tumor such as melanoma, head and neck, liver or kidney cancer. The chain uses TRBV6-5 and TRBJ1-1, with D tentatively TRBD1 (5 bases). The CDR3 loop is CASRKTDRNTEAFF. The CDR3 DNA reads as TGTGCCAGCAGGAAGACAGACCGGAACACTGAAGCTTTCTTT.